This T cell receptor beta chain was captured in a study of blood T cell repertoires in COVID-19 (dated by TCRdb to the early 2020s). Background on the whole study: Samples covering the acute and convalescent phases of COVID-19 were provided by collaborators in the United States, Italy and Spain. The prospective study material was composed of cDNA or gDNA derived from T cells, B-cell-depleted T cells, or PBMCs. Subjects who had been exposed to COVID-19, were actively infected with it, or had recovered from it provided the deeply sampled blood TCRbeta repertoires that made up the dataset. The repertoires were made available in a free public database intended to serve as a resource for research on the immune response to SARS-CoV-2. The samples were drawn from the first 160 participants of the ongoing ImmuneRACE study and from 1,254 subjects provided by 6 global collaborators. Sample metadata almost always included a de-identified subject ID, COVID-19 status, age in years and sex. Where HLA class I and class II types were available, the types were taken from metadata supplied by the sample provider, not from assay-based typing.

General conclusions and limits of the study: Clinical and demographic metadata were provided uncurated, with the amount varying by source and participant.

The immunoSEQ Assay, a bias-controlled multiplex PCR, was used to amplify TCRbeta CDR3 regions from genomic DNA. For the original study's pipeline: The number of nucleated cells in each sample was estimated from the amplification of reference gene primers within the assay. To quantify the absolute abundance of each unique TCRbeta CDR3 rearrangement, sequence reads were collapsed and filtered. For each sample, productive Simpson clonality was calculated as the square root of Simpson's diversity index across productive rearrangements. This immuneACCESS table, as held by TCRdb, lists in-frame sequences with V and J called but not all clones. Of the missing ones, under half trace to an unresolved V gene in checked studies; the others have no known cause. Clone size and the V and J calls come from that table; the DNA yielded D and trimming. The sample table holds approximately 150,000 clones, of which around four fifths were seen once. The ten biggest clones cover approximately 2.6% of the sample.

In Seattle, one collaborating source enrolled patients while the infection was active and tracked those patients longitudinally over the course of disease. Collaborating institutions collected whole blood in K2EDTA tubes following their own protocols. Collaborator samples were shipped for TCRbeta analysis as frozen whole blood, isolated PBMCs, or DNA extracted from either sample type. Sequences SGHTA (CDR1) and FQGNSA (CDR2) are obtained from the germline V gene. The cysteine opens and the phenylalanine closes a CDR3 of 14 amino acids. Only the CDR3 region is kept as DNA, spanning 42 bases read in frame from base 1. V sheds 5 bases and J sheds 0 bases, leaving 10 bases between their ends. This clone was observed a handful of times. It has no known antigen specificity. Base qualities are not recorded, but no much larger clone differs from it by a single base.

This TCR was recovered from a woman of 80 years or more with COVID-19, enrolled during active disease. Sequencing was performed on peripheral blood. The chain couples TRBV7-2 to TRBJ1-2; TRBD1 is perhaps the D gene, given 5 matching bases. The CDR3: CASSRGLTNYGYTF. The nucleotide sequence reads TGTGCCAGCAGCAGGGGACTGACTAACTATGGCTACACCTTC.